The present entry profiles one TCR beta chain with its context. Its antigen remains unidentified. The data stem from a study of shared clonotypes between healthy human individuals. Whole-study context: The cohort comprised a couple of women and a few men. Their ages spanned 18 to 49 years. Study results and caveats: Sampling used blood alone; tissue repertoires probably differ.

V lost 6 bases, J lost 5 bases, and 6 bases stayed unmatched. CDR1 MGHRA and CDR2 YSYEKL come from the germline V gene. The CDR3 extends over 14 amino acids. The authors split each subset's genomic DNA evenly across several immunoSEQ plates. Per the original methods: In the immunoSEQ data, sequences were junction-only and lacked quality scores, so filtering differed. Method: immunoSEQ multiplex PCR; TCRdb's copy keeps in-frame clones and lacks some. The V and J calls and the clone size are those of that table, but D and trimming were determined from the DNA. The sample carries some 2,000,000 clones, approximately 94% recorded once.

The chain employs TRBV4-1 and TRBJ2-1; 8 nucleotides line up with TRBD2. The clonotype originates from a man between 18 and 35 years old in good health. Sequencing used naive CD4+ T cells sorted from blood. Subset specified: CD45RA+ positively selected. The CDR3 nucleotides are TGCGCCAGCAGGCCCCGGGGGGGAAACAATGAGCAGTTCTTC. It codes for CASRPRGGNNEQFF.